This entry lists 9 T cell receptor beta chains sequenced from one sample in a study of neurological immune-mediated disorders. Regarding time point: longitudinal time-point 2. MiXCR, run by TCRdb on the 5' RACE reads, gives a single entry per CDR3 protein. The sample includes about 90,000 distinct CDR3 sequences, 13% of them seen just once. Sequenced material: PBMCs. The source is a female donor with HTLV-1-associated myelopathy (HAM/TSP).

This clonotype was detected many times. The genes are TRBV5-1 and TRBJ1-4; D is uncertain. This CDR3 has 14 amino acids. The germline CDR1 and CDR2 sequences are SGHRS and YFSETQ. V gave up 0 bases and J gave up 0 bases, with 3 bases separating them. The CDR3 region is CASSLDTTNEKLFF. For the CDR3, the DNA is TGCGCCAGCAGCTTGGATACAACTAATGAAAAACTGTTTTTT.

This clonotype came up many times. The chain is built from TRBV7-8 and TRBJ1-5; D may be TRBD1 (5 bases). The CDR3 is 13 amino acids. Germline V gene sequence: CDR1 SGHVS, CDR2 FQNEAQ. Trimming took off 5 bases at V and 6 bases at J, with 11 bases between the two ends. The CDR3 spells CASSGGGGQPQHF. In DNA form, the CDR3 reads TGTGCCAGCAGCGGGGGAGGCGGTCAGCCCCAGCATTTT.

This clonotype was picked up many times. The chain is built from TRBV25-1 and TRBJ2-7, with 7 bases identical to TRBD1. Germline trimming cut 7 bases from V and 6 bases from J; bases unmatched to any gene: 9. This CDR3 is 13 amino acids long. The V gene's germline CDR1 is MGHDK and CDR2 SYGVNS. Here the CDR3 reads CASKAGGSSEQYF. CDR3 in DNA: TGTGCCAGCAAGGCAGGGGGTTCGAGCGAGCAGTACTTC.

This clonotype was recorded at least ten times. The V call is TRBV9, the J call TRBJ2-1; 10 bases fit TRBD2. V dropped 0 bases and J dropped 4; count of bases not matched to a gene: 4. Germline V gives CDR1 SGDLS, CDR2 YYNGEE. This CDR3 is 16 amino acids long. CDR3 bases: TGTGCCAGCAGCGTAGGAGCGGGGGGGGGTTACAATGAGCAGTTCTTC. Translating gives CASSVGAGGGYNEQFF.

This clonotype was seen at least ten times. The chain carries TRBV5-4 and TRBJ2-2, with TRBD1 identical over 10 bases. Trimming took 4 bases from V and 2 from J; bases not matched to a gene: 14. The CDR3 runs 19 residues. Germline loops: CDR1 SGHNT, CDR2 YYREEE (reference sequence). DNA for the CDR3: TGTGCCAGCAGCCCTGGTATAGGAGGACAGGGGGATAACACCGGGGAGCTGTTTTTT. The encoded protein is CASSPGIGGQGDNTGELFF.

There are many counts of this clonotype. The chain carries TRBV5-6 and TRBJ2-7; D uncertain. Germline values: CDR1 SGHDT, CDR2 YYEEEE. Trimming removed 3 bases at V and 0 bases at J, with 13 bases between. This CDR3 is 15 amino acids long. For the CDR3, the DNA is TGTGCCAGCAGCTCCCGGTCACTAAACTCCTACGAGCAGTACTTC. It is translated as CASSSRSLNSYEQYF.

This clonotype showed up many times. The rearrangement links TRBV12-3 or TRBV12-4 to TRBJ2-5; possible D gene TRBD2, 5 bases. Trimming left V 1 base short and J 6 bases short, with 12 bases between. This CDR3 region has 14 residues. For the CDR3, the DNA is TGTGCCAGCAGTTTAGAGAGGGTCGTGCAGACCCAGTACTTC. Translated, it gives CASSLERVVQTQYF.

At least ten counts were recorded for this clonotype. This rearrangement joins TRBV12-3 or TRBV12-4 to TRBJ2-2, with 7 bases aligning to TRBD1. J gave up 3 bases and V 5 bases, and 6 bases lay outside the gene matches. This CDR3 spans 15 amino acids. In DNA, the CDR3 is TGTGCCAGCAGTCTCTCCGGGACAGACACCGGGGAGCTGTTTTTT. Translating it yields CASSLSGTDTGELFF.

Remarks on this clonotype: A read error may produce the germline difference seen at one junction end. V gene TRBV27 combines with J gene TRBJ2-7, with 8 bases that match TRBD1. Germline loops: CDR1 MNHEY, CDR2 SMNVEV (reference sequence). The CDR3 has 14 residues. The CDR3 coding sequence is TGTGCCAGCAGCTCCGGACAGGGCTCCCACGAGCAGTACTTC. This codes for CASSSGQGSHEQYF.